This T cell receptor beta chain is from a study of OX40 agonist ivuxolimab in advanced cancers. Looking at the study overall: Ivuxolimab was an agonistic, fully human IgG2 monoclonal antibody directed against OX40 (CD134), a costimulatory receptor. Intravenous ivuxolimab was administered to patients every 2 weeks at six dose levels: 0.01, 0.1, 0.3, 1.5, 3 and 10 mg/kg. Of the approximately 50 patients in dose escalation, 19 had hepatocellular carcinoma, some 15 had melanoma, 9 had renal cell carcinoma and 9 had head and neck cancer. In the dose-escalation cohort, more than 75% of patients were male, and the mean age was approximately 60 years, with a range of roughly 20 to 79. Prior anti-PD-1, anti-PD-L1 or anti-CTLA-4 therapy was permitted, and 30% to 50% of dose-escalation patients had received checkpoint inhibitors. Partial responses were achieved by three dose-escalation patients, of whom one had hepatocellular carcinoma and two had cutaneous melanoma. Peripheral TCRbeta sequencing aimed to test whether ivuxolimab altered TCR sequence diversity and caused clonal T-cell expansion. The paper covers the monotherapy dose-escalation part of the phase I ivuxolimab trial, which included N ≈ 54 patients.

Overall study results and their limits: On average, CD8+ T cells showed more expanded clones than CD4+ T cells after ivuxolimab. At doses from 0.1 to 3.0 mg/kg, clonal expansion was seen in both CD4+ and CD8+ blood T cells between baseline and week 6. The antigen specificity of the clonally expanded peripheral T cells was not determined. Low levels of normalized T-cell clonal expansion were also shown by some nonresponding patients. In the 0.1-3.0 mg/kg groups, partial responders had among the lowest normalized peripheral clonal expansion, particularly in CD8+ T cells.

Genomic DNA was isolated from the sorted cells so that the TCRbeta CDR3 region could be sequenced. The immunoSEQ Assay was used for sequencing of TCRbeta CDR3 regions. Sourced from immuneACCESS, this table was stored by TCRdb with only in-frame sequences that have V and J called. A share of the clones is absent; for the studies checked, an unresolved V gene accounts for under half, and the remainder has no known explanation. The sample contains 100,000 to 120,000 clones, approximately 90% of them found a single time. Clones ranked in the top ten supply 0.66% of the sample. The trial excluded patients who had a history of autoimmune disease or were on systemic immunosuppression. Peripheral blood for TCR sequencing was collected from all dose cohorts at baseline, on cycle 4 day 1, and on cycle 7 day 1. The samples were taken from a phase I, first-in-human, multicenter, open-label dose-escalation trial of ivuxolimab. Adults with locally advanced or metastatic melanoma, renal cell, hepatocellular, or head and neck squamous cell carcinoma were enrolled in the trial. Before TCR sequencing, CD4+ and CD8+ T cells were separately sorted from peripheral blood.

Details on this clone: Its antigen remains unidentified. Base qualities are not recorded, but no much larger clone differs from it by a single base.

This TCR derives from an adult with an advanced solid tumor such as melanoma, head and neck, liver or kidney cancer. Sequences were derived from CD4+ or CD8+ T cells sorted from blood, sampled in a trial of the OX40 agonist ivuxolimab.

The DNA sequence reads TGCGCCAGCAGCTTGGTATTACTAGCGGGAGGGCCCAAAACCAAAAACATTCAGTACTTC. It translates to CASSLVLLAGGPKTKNIQYF. Recombination joined TRBV5-1 with TRBJ2-4, with TRBD2 matching 13 junction bases. Germline trimming amounts to 0 bases on V and 2 bases on J, with 11 as the count of junction bases outside the gene matches. CDR1 and CDR2 were assigned from the germline V gene as SGHRS and YFSETQ. Counted from cysteine to phenylalanine, this CDR3 has 20 amino acids. Solely the CDR3 DNA is kept, with 60 bases framed from the first base.